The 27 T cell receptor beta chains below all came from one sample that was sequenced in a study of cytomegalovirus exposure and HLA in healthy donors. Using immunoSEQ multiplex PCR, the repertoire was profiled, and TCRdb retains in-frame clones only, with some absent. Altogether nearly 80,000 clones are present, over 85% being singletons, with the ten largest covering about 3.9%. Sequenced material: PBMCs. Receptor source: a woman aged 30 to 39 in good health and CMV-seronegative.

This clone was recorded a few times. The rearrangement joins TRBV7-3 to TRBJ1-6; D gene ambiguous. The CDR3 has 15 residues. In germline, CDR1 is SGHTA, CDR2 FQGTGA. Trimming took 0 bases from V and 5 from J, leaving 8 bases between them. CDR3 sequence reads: CASSLTAGNNSPLHF. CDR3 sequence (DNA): TGTGCCAGCAGCTTAACGGCAGGCAATAATTCACCCCTCCACTTT.

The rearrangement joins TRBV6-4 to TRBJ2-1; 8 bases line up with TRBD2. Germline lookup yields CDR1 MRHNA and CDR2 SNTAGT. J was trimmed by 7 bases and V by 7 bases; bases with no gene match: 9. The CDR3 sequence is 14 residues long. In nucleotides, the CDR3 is TGTGCCAGCAACGTGAGCGGGAGTGGGAATGAGCAGTTCTTC. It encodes CASNVSGSGNEQFF.

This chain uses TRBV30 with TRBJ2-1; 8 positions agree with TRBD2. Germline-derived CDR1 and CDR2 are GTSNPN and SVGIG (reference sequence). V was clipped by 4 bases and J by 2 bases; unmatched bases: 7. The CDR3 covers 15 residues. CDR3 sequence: CAWIAGTSAYNEQFF. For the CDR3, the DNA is TGTGCCTGGATTGCCGGGACTAGTGCCTACAATGAGCAGTTCTTC.

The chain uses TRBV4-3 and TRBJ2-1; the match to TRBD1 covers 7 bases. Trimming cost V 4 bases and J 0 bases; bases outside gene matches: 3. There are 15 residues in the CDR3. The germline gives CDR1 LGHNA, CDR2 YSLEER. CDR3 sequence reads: CASSRDRASYNEQFF. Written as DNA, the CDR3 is TGCGCCAGCAGCCGCGACAGGGCCTCCTACAATGAGCAGTTCTTC.

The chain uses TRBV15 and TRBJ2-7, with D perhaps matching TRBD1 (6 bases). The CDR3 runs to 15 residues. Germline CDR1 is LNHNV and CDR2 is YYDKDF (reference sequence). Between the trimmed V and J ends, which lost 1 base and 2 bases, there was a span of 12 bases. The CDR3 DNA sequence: TGTGCCACCAGCAGAGGCCCGGACAGACCCTACGAGCAGTACTTC. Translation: CATSRGPDRPYEQYF.

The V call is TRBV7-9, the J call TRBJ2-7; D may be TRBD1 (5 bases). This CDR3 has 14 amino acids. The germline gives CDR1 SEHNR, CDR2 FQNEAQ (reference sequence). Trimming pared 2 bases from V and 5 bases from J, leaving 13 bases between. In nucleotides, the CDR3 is TGTGCCAGCAGCTTACTAGGGGAAAAGGACGAGCAGTACTTC. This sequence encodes CASSLLGEKDEQYF.

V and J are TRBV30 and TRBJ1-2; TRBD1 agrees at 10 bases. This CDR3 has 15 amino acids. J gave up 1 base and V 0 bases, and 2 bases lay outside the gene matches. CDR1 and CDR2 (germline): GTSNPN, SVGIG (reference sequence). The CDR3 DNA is TGTGCCTGGAGTGTCGGACAGGGGGATAACTATGGCTACACCTTC. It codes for CAWSVGQGDNYGYTF.

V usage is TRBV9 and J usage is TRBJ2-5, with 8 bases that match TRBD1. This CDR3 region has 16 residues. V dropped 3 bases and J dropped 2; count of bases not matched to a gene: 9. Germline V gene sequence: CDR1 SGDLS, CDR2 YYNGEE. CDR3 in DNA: TGTGCCAGCAGCGCGGGGGACAGGCTGACTCAAGAGACCCAGTACTTC. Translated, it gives CASSAGDRLTQETQYF.

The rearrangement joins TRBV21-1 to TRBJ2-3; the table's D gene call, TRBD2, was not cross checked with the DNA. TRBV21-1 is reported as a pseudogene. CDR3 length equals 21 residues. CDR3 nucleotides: TGTGCCAGCAGCAAAGATCGGGACTTCGGGGGGCGCGGTAATAGCACAGATACGCAGTATTTT. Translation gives CASSKDRDFGGRGNSTDTQYF.

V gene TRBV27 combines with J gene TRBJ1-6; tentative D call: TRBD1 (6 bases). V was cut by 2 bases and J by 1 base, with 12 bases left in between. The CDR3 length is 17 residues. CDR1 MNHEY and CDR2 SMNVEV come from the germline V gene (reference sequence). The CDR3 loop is CASSLGQFGSYNSPLHF. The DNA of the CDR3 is TGTGCCAGCAGTTTAGGACAGTTTGGGTCCTATAATTCACCCCTCCACTTT.

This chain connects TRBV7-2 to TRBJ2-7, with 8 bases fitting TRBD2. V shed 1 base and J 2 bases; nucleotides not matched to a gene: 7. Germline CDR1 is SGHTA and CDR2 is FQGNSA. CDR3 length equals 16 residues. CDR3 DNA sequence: TGTGCCAGCAGCTTAGACGGTAGCGGGGCCCCCTACGAGCAGTACTTC. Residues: CASSLDGSGAPYEQYF.

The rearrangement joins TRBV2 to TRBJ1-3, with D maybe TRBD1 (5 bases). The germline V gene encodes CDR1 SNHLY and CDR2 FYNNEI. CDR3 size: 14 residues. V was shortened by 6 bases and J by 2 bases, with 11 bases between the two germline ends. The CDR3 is CASSRVLTGNTIYF. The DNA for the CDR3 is TGTGCCAGCAGCAGGGTACTTACTGGAAACACCATATATTTT.

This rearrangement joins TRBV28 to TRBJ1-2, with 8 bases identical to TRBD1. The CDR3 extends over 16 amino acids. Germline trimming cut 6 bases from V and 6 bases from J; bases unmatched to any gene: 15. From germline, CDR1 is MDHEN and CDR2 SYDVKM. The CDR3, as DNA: TGTGCCAGCAGCCAAAATATTGGGACAGGTTTGAATGGCTACACCTTC. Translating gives CASSQNIGTGLNGYTF.

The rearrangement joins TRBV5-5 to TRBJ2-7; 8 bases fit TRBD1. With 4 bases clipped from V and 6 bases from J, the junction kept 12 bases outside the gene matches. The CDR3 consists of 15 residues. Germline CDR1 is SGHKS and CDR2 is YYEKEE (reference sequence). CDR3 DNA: TGTGCCAGCAGCGAGGCACCGGGACAGGTGGTCGAGCAGTACTTC. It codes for CASSEAPGQVVEQYF.

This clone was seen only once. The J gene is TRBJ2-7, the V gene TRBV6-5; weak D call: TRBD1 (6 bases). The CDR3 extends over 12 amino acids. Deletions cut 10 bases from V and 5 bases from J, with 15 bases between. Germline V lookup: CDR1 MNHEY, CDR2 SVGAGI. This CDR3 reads CATGGSPDEQYF. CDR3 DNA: TGTGCCACTGGGGGCTCACCTGACGAGCAGTACTTC.

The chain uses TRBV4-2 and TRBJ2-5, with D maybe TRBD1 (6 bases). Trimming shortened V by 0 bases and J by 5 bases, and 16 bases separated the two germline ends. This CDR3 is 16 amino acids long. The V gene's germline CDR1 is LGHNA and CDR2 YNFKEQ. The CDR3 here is CASSQDGTPYAETQYF. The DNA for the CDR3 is TGTGCCAGCAGCCAAGATGGGACACCCTACGCCGAGACCCAGTACTTC.

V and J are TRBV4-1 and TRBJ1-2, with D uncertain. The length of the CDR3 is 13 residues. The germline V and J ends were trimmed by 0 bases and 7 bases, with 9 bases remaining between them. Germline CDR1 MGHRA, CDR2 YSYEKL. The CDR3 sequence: CASSQERRGGYTF. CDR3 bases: TGCGCCAGCAGCCAAGAGAGACGGGGTGGCTACACCTTC.

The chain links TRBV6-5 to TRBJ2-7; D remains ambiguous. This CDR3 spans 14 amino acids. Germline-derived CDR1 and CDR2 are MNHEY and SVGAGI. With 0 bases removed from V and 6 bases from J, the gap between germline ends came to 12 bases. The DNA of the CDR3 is TGTGCCAGCAGTTACTCGGCGGAATACGGCGAGCAGTACTTC. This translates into CASSYSAEYGEQYF.

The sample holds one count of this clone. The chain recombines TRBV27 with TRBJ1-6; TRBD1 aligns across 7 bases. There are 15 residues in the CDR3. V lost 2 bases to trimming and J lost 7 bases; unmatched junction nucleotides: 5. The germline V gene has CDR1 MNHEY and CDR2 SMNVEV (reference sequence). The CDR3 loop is CASSLTPGGNSPLHF. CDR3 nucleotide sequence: TGTGCCAGCAGTTTAACCCCAGGGGGAAATTCACCCCTCCACTTT.

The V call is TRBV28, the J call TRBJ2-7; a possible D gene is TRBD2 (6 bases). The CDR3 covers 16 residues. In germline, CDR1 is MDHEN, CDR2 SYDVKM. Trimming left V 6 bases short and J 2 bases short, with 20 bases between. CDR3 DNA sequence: TGTGCCAGCAGCTCGCCAGGGACTCTAGCCACCTACGAGCAGTACTTC. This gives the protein CASSSPGTLATYEQYF.

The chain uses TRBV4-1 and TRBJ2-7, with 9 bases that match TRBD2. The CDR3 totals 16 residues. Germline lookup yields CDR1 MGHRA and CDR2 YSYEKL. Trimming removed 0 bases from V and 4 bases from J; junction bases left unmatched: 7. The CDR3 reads CASSQDGREGLYEQYF. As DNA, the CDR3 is TGCGCCAGCAGCCAAGATGGGCGGGAGGGCCTGTACGAGCAGTACTTC.

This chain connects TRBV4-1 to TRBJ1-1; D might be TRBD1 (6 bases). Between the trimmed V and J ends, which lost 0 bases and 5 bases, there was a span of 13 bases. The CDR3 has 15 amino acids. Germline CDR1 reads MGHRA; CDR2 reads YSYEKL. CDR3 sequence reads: CASSQEVRGRTEAFF. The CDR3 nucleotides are TGCGCCAGCAGCCAAGAGGTCAGGGGAAGGACTGAAGCTTTCTTT.

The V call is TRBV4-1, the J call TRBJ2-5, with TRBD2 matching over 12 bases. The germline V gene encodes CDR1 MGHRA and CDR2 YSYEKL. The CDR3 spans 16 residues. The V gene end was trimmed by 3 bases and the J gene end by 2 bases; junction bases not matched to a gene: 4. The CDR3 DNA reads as TGCGCCAGCAGCCATGATGGACTAGCGGGGCAAGAGACCCAGTACTTC. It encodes CASSHDGLAGQETQYF.

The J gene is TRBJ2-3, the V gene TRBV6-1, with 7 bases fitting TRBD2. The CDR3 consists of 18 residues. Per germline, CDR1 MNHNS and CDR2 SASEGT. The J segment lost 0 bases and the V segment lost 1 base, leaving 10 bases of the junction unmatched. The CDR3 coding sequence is TGTGCCAGCAGTGAAGAGTGGTGGGAGGGCCGTAGCACAGATACGCAGTATTTT. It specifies CASSEEWWEGRSTDTQYF.

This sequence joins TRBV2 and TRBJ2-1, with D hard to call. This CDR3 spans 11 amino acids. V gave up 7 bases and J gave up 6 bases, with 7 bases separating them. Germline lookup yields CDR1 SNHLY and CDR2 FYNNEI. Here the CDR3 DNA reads TGTGCCAGCACTCAGATCAATGAGCAGTTCTTC. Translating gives CASTQINEQFF.

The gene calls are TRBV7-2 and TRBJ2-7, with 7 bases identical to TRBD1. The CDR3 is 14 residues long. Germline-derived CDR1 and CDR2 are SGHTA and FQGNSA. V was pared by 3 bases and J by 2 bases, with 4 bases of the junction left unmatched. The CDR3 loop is CASSFVQGPYEQYF. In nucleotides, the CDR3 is TGTGCCAGCAGCTTCGTACAGGGGCCCTACGAGCAGTACTTC.

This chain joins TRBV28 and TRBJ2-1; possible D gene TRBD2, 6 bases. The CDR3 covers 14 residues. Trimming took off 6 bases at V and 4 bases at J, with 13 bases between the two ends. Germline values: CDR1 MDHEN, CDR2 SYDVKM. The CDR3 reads CASSLALAYNEQFF. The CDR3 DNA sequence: TGTGCCAGCAGCCTAGCGCTAGCTTACAATGAGCAGTTCTTC. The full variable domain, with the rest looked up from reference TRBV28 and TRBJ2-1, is DVKVTQSSRYLVKRTGEKVFLECVQDMDHENMFWYRQDPGLGLRLIYFSYDVKMKEKGDIPEGYSVSREKKERFSLILESASTNQTSMYLCASSLALAYNEQFFGPGTRLTVL.